Presented here are 27 T cell receptor beta chains from one specimen sequenced in a study of PD-L1 blockade in urothelial cancer. The time point was: peripheral blood 6 weeks after treatment start. Libraries were prepared by immunoSEQ multiplex PCR; TCRdb keeps only in-frame clonotypes and omits some of them. The table records fewer than 85,000 clones, about 88% of them present only once. This material consisted of PBMCs, taken around atezolizumab (anti-PD-L1) treatment. Receptors were obtained from a man aged 60 to 75 with urothelial cancer.

The chain uses TRBV5-4 and TRBJ2-7; D uncertain. Germline V CDR1 and CDR2: SGHNT, YYREEE (reference sequence). The V and J ends lost 0 bases and 0 bases respectively, with 7 bases between them. The CDR3 length is 14 residues. CDR3 loop: CASSLVPGSYEQYF. CDR3 nucleotides: TGTGCCAGCAGCTTGGTCCCGGGCTCCTACGAGCAGTACTTC.

The chain employs TRBV7-3 and TRBJ2-7; 9 nucleotides agree with TRBD2. CDR3 length: 14 residues. CDR1 SGHTA and CDR2 FQGTGA come from the germline V gene. Trimming at V came to 2 bases and at J to 6 bases, leaving 5 bases not matched to a gene. The CDR3 reads CASSLAGGPGEQYF. In DNA, the CDR3 is TGTGCCAGCAGCTTAGCGGGAGGGCCGGGCGAGCAGTACTTC.

The gene calls are TRBV21-1 and TRBJ1-6; TRBD1 is the table's D call and was not checked against the DNA. TRBV21-1 counts as a pseudogene. This CDR3 has 16 amino acids. The CDR3 here is CASSKTRQGRNSPLHF. Here the CDR3 DNA reads TGTGCCAGCAGCAAAACTAGACAGGGTCGGAATTCACCCCTCCACTTT.

The chain links TRBV7-3 to TRBJ2-3; 8 bases agree with TRBD2. V gave up 0 bases and J gave up 1 base; unmatched junction bases: 0. Germline V CDR1 and CDR2: SGHTA, FQGTGA. This CDR3 has 15 residues. This CDR3 reads CASSLTRGGTDTQYF. CDR3 coding DNA: TGTGCCAGCAGCTTAACGCGGGGGGGCACAGATACGCAGTATTTT.

The rearrangement joins TRBV19 to TRBJ1-5; maybe TRBD1 (5 bases). The V gene's germline CDR1 is LNHDA and CDR2 SQIVND (reference sequence). The CDR3 runs to 16 residues. With 6 bases removed from V and 0 bases from J, the gap between germline ends came to 15 bases. In DNA form, the CDR3 reads TGTGCCAGTAGCCGCCGGGGGGGTTATAGCAATCAGCCCCAGCATTTT. Translating it yields CASSRRGGYSNQPQHF.

This sequence joins TRBV7-9 and TRBJ1-1; the D is unclear. The CDR3 runs to 15 residues. The V end was cut by 5 bases, the J end by 2 bases, with 15 bases between. Germline assignment: CDR1 SEHNR and CDR2 FQNEAQ (reference sequence). The CDR3 reads CASSPNVHGNTEAFF. CDR3 coding DNA: TGTGCCAGCAGCCCAAACGTGCACGGTAACACTGAAGCTTTCTTT.

The CDR3 loop is CASSLAGGYYGYTF. CDR3 coding DNA: TGTGCCAGCAGCTTGGCGGGAGGGTACTATGGCTACACCTTC. The chain uses TRBV7-2 and TRBJ1-2; D is unresolved. Germline values: CDR1 SGHTA, CDR2 FQGNSA. V lost 3 bases, J lost 3 bases, and 11 bases lay in between. The CDR3 has 14 amino acids. Variable domain in full (rest from reference TRBV7-2 and TRBJ1-2): GAGVSQSPSNKVTEKGKDVELRCDPISGHTALYWYRQSLGQGLEFLIYFQGNSAPDKSGLPSDRFSAERTGGSVSTLTIQRTQQEDSAVYLCASSLAGGYYGYTFGSGTRLTVV.

This rearrangement joins TRBV25-1 to TRBJ2-1; D perhaps matches TRBD2 (6 bases). Per the germline V gene, CDR1 is MGHDK and CDR2 is SYGVNS. The CDR3 contains 13 residues. The V gene lost 6 bases and the J gene lost 5 bases, with 11 bases spanning the gap. CDR3 amino acids: CASSHGGHNEQFF. CDR3 nucleotide sequence: TGTGCCAGCAGCCACGGGGGACACAATGAGCAGTTCTTC.

The J gene is TRBJ2-1, the V gene TRBV6-1; D perhaps matches TRBD2 (6 bases). The CDR3 consists of 14 residues. Germline CDR1 and CDR2: MNHNS and SASEGT. The V gene lost 6 bases and the J gene lost 7 bases, with 16 bases spanning the gap. The CDR3 region is CASSFGGTSNEQFF. The CDR3 DNA is TGTGCCAGCAGCTTCGGGGGTACGTCTAATGAGCAGTTCTTC.

The CDR3 is CASSLGDTRWDTQYF. CDR3 DNA: TGTGCCAGCAGCTTGGGCGACACTAGGTGGGATACGCAGTATTTT. This rearrangement joins TRBV11-2 to TRBJ2-3, with TRBD2 as a possible D gene (5 bases). V shed 3 bases and J shed 6 bases, with 16 bases lying between them. Germline V gene lookup returns CDR1 SGHAT and CDR2 FQNNGV. CDR3 length: 15 residues. Filled out from reference TRBV11-2 and TRBJ2-3, the complete variable domain reads EAGVAQSPRYKIIEKRQSVAFWCNPISGHATLYWYQQILGQGPKLLIQFQNNGVVDDSQLPKDRFSAERLKGVDSTLKIQPAKLEDSAVYLCASSLGDTRWDTQYFGPGTRLTVL.

This chain joins TRBV6-1 and TRBJ2-7; tentatively, D is TRBD1 (5 bases). This CDR3 region has 12 residues. V was shortened by 7 bases and J by 5 bases, with 12 bases between the two germline ends. The germline CDR1 and CDR2 sequences are MNHNS and SASEGT. CDR3 DNA sequence: TGTGCCAGCACCTCAGGGCGCCACGAGCAGTACTTC. Amino acid sequence: CASTSGRHEQYF.

This clone was seen once. The gene calls are TRBV2 and TRBJ1-6; maybe TRBD1 (5 bases). The V end was cut by 10 bases, the J end by 7 bases, with 11 bases between. Germline values: CDR1 SNHLY, CDR2 FYNNEI. This CDR3 has 12 residues. The CDR3 spells CATRGRNSPLHF. CDR3 in DNA: TGTGCCACTCGGGGGAGGAATTCACCCCTCCACTTT.

The DNA of the CDR3 is TGTGCCAGTAGTACTTGGGACAACTCCTACGAGCAGTACTTC. Protein product: CASSTWDNSYEQYF. This chain links TRBV19 with TRBJ2-7, with a weak D call TRBD1 (6 bases). The CDR3 loop spans 14 amino acids. V gave up 4 bases and J gave up 0 bases, with 10 bases separating them. Germline-derived CDR1 and CDR2 are LNHDA and SQIVND (reference sequence).

This chain connects TRBV27 to TRBJ2-5; unclear D gene. Germline loops: CDR1 MNHEY, CDR2 SMNVEV (reference sequence). Trimming shortened V by 2 bases and J by 5 bases, and 15 bases separated the two germline ends. The CDR3 has 15 residues. As DNA, the CDR3 is TGTGCCAGCAGTTTAACCCGTACCACGAGGGAGACCCAGTACTTC. Translation: CASSLTRTTRETQYF.

The V and J genes are TRBV6-5 and TRBJ2-7; 7 positions match TRBD2. The CDR3 runs to 14 residues. The ends lost 6 bases at V and 4 bases at J; junction bases unmatched: 9. Germline CDR1 reads MNHEY; CDR2 reads SVGAGI. The CDR3 DNA reads as TGTGCCAGCAGCCCCGAGGGGCGGGGGTACGAGCAGTACTTC. It is translated as CASSPEGRGYEQYF.

This CDR3 reads CASSQDPQRGRGTDTQYF. The CDR3 region has the DNA TGTGCCAGCAGCCAAGATCCCCAGCGGGGTAGGGGCACAGATACGCAGTATTTT. This rearrangement joins TRBV4-2 to TRBJ2-3; 7 bases are a match to TRBD2. The CDR3 is made up of 18 amino acids. Germline V gene data show CDR1 as LGHNA and CDR2 as YNFKEQ. Losses at the gene ends were 0 bases for V and 1 base for J; bases not matched to a gene: 10.

The chain has TRBV5-8 and TRBJ1-5; D ambiguous. The CDR3 runs 12 residues. With 4 bases removed from V and 4 bases from J, the gap between germline ends came to 6 bases. Looked up from germline, CDR1 is SGHTS and CDR2 is YDEGEE. The CDR3 is CASSIRNQPQHF. DNA for the CDR3: TGTGCCAGCAGCATCAGAAATCAGCCCCAGCATTTT.

The chain employs TRBV6-6 and TRBJ1-1; the D gene is possibly TRBD1 (5 bases). The CDR3 is 15 amino acids. V was clipped by 0 bases and J by 8 bases, with 16 bases between them. Germline assignment: CDR1 MNHNY and CDR2 SVGAGI (reference sequence). The CDR3 region is CASSYSIVDSGEAFF. The CDR3 DNA reads TGTGCCAGCAGTTACTCGATTGTTGACAGTGGAGAAGCTTTCTTT.

The CDR3 loop is CAWSVRGRAVRTEAFF. CDR3 sequence (DNA): TGTGCCTGGAGTGTACGAGGTAGAGCCGTCCGGACTGAAGCTTTCTTT. The J gene is TRBJ1-1, the V gene TRBV30; D ambiguous. The V end lost 0 bases, the J end lost 5 bases, and 19 bases lay between the germline ends. CDR1 is GTSNPN, CDR2 SVGIG, per germline (reference sequence). CDR3 length equals 16 residues.

The genes are TRBV7-2 and TRBJ2-3, with 9 bases aligning to TRBD2. The CDR3 totals 17 residues. CDR1 SGHTA and CDR2 FQGNSA come from the germline V gene. V lost 3 bases and J lost 1; bases outside the gene matches: 8. The CDR3 DNA reads as TGTGCCAGCAGCTTGTTAGCGGGGGACCCCGGCACAGATACGCAGTATTTT. It is translated as CASSLLAGDPGTDTQYF.

This sequence joins TRBV25-1 and TRBJ1-1, with TRBD1 matching over 9 bases. The CDR3 contains 15 residues. Per the germline V gene, CDR1 is MGHDK and CDR2 is SYGVNS. J gave up 1 base and V 6 bases, and 6 bases lay outside the gene matches. CDR3: CASRRDRVGNTEAFF. The DNA for the CDR3 is TGTGCCAGCAGGAGGGACAGGGTCGGGAACACTGAAGCTTTCTTT.

V is TRBV30 and J is TRBJ2-3; 8 bases align to TRBD2. CDR1 is GTSNPN, CDR2 SVGIG, per germline (reference sequence). J gave up 8 bases and V 4 bases, and 11 bases lay outside the gene matches. This CDR3 has 14 amino acids. CDR3 sequence (DNA): TGTGCCTGGAACTATGGGCGGGGGGCCCCTACGCAGTATTTT. It translates to CAWNYGRGAPTQYF. The whole variable domain, remainder taken from reference TRBV30 and TRBJ2-3, is SQTIHQWPATLVQPVGSPLSLECTVEGTSNPNLYWYRQAAGRGLQLLFYSVGIGQISSEVPQNLSASRPQDRQFILSSKKLLLSDSGFYLCAWNYGRGAPTQYFGPGTRLTVL.

This clone was detected once. CDR3 loop: CASSFDLVAGEQFF. The CDR3 nucleotides are TGTGCCAGCAGCTTTGACCTAGTTGCCGGTGAGCAGTTCTTC. J is TRBJ2-1 and V is TRBV5-8; D gene ambiguous. The V end lost 2 bases, the J end lost 9 bases, and 15 bases lay between the germline ends. Germline CDR1 reads SGHTS; CDR2 reads YDEGEE. The CDR3 consists of 14 residues.

The chain is built from TRBV27 and TRBJ2-1; 9 bases agree with TRBD2. The CDR3 runs to 15 residues. V trimming: 7 bases; J trimming: 3 bases; junction bases outside the gene matches: 7. Germline-derived CDR1 and CDR2 are MNHEY and SMNVEV (reference sequence). The CDR3 spells CASTDSGSNYNEQFF. The CDR3 DNA reads as TGTGCCAGCACCGATAGCGGGAGTAACTACAATGAGCAGTTCTTC.

The rearrangement uses TRBV7-3 and TRBJ1-4; D call uncertain. V was cut by 2 bases and J by 7 bases, with 8 bases left in between. Germline CDR1 and CDR2: SGHTA and FQGTGA. This CDR3 is built from 13 residues. CDR3 DNA: TGTGCCAGCAGCTTAGATAGAGGTGAAAAACTGTTTTTT. Encoded protein: CASSLDRGEKLFF.

This chain connects TRBV9 to TRBJ2-4, with 7 bases aligning to TRBD1. After removal of 4 bases from V and 7 bases from J, the junction contained 11 bases not matched to a gene. This CDR3 comprises 15 residues. Germline V gives CDR1 SGDLS, CDR2 YYNGEE. The CDR3 loop is CASSPSGDRTNIQYF. As DNA, the CDR3 is TGTGCCAGCAGCCCTAGTGGGGACAGAACGAACATTCAGTACTTC.

The chain joins TRBV5-5 to TRBJ1-3; D might be TRBD1 (5 bases). CDR3 length equals 15 residues. CDR1 SGHKS and CDR2 YYEKEE come from the germline V gene (reference sequence). Trimming removed 2 bases from V and 0 bases from J, with 9 bases in between. CDR3 DNA: TGTGCCAGCAGCTTTCTTCAGGGCTCTGGAAACACCATATATTTT. It encodes CASSFLQGSGNTIYF.